These T cell receptor beta chains were read from a single sample in a study of tumor-infiltrating lymphocytes in localized non-small cell lung cancer. Assay: immunoSEQ multiplex PCR; the TCRdb copy retains only in-frame clones and omits some. The sample gives fewer than 15,000 clones, roughly 82% of which show up once; around 10% is in the top ten. Material: uninvolved lung tissue not adjacent to the tumor. These TCRs come from a human donor with non-small cell lung cancer. CDR3s include the opening cysteine and the closing phenylalanine or tryptophan.

v_gene,j_gene,CDR3aa
TRBV7-2,TRBJ1-2,CASSLMTGEGGYTF
TRBV6-4,TRBJ2-7,CASSDPSPSYEQYF
TRBV5-6,TRBJ1-6,CASSLYMGQSSYNSPLHF
TRBV9,TRBJ1-1,CASSARTGTELNTEAFF
TRBV28,TRBJ2-7,CASSPHLQKSYEQYF
TRBV11-2,TRBJ1-1,CASSEDPRGPSGRSTEAFF
TRBV19,TRBJ1-2,CASSRGPYYGYTF
TRBV4-2,TRBJ1-4,CASSQPGGGEKLFF
TRBV11-2,TRBJ2-1,CASSLEGQTNEQFF
TRBV27,TRBJ2-6,CASSLSSLAASIPSGANVLTF
TRBV6-5,TRBJ2-1,CASTRGGSSYNEQFF
TRBV7-8,TRBJ1-2,CASSLQEGARGYTF
TRBV27,TRBJ2-7,CASSPTSGGYEQYF
TRBV6-4,TRBJ2-5,CASSESSGEGETQYF
TRBV7-3,TRBJ2-5,CASSLGAGVQETQYF
TRBV10-3,TRBJ2-3,CAISESPGQGTDTQYF